A selection of T cell receptor beta chains follows, all from one sample in a study of CD8 T cells in ankylosing spondylitis. TCRdb re-analysed the 5' RACE reads in MiXCR, keeping a single row per CDR3 protein. The sample contains 150,000 to 200,000 distinct CDR3 sequences, around a third of which appear only once. Sequenced input: synovial fluid, either unsorted or a sorted T cell fraction (not recorded which). The receptor set was obtained from a male donor with ankylosing spondylitis. The CDR3 runs from the conserved cysteine through the conserved F or W. Clone size is given for some rows only: seen once, a few or many times, or a class if the clone is expanded.

CDR3 protein	V gene	J gene	clone size
CASSSRLAGTSLNNEQFF	TRBV12-3/TRBV12-4	TRBJ2-1	few
CASSPMTANYGYTF	TRBV12-3/TRBV12-4	TRBJ1-2	NA
CASSPGQDSNYGYTF	TRBV18	TRBJ1-2	NA
CASSLGGGSGETQYF	TRBV12-3/TRBV12-4	TRBJ2-5	few
CASSSGTHTTDSQYF	TRBV7-2	TRBJ2-3	NA
CSVLDQETQYF	TRBV29-1	TRBJ2-5	NA
CSAKTWDWSSYNEQFF	TRBV20-1	TRBJ2-1	NA
CASSLSWVTETQYF	TRBV27	TRBJ2-5	NA
CASSPGGDSNQPQHF	TRBV12-3/TRBV12-4	TRBJ1-5	NA
CASSLGTGGAAYNSPLHF	TRBV5-1	TRBJ1-6	few
CASLQGGQSTDTQYF	TRBV5-4	TRBJ2-3	NA
CASSYGGSLYEQYF	TRBV28	TRBJ2-7	NA
CASSPSGTSGIRSGANVLTF	TRBV4-2	TRBJ2-6	NA
CASSPVTPDTEAFF	TRBV18	TRBJ1-1	few
CASSLTEFGNQPQHF	TRBV12-3/TRBV12-4	TRBJ1-5	once
CSVKYRGRNSPLHF	TRBV20-1	TRBJ1-6	NA
CASSLITNTGELFF	TRBV7-9	TRBJ2-2	NA
CASSLGLISEQYF	TRBV12-3/TRBV12-4	TRBJ2-7	NA
CAASTGNEQFF	TRBV2	TRBJ2-1	NA
CASSEPGRNEQFF	TRBV25-1	TRBJ2-1	NA
CASSLLGEAYNEQFF	TRBV5-1	TRBJ2-1	NA
CASSLLSAGVEETQYF	TRBV5-6	TRBJ2-5	NA
CASSQEGRGTINTEAFF	TRBV3-1	TRBJ1-1	NA
CASSFSGTGANYGYTF	TRBV7-2	TRBJ1-2	NA
CASRFGAQETQYF	TRBV10-2	TRBJ2-5	NA
CASSDQGGVGEKLFF	TRBV25-1	TRBJ1-4	few
CASSFLSPCNQPQHF	TRBV11-2	TRBJ1-5	few
CATRQTLEDTQYF	TRBV10-3	TRBJ2-3	NA
CAIRRDTNTGELFF	TRBV10-3	TRBJ2-2	few
CASSQVSGFDGYTF	TRBV4-3	TRBJ1-2	NA
CAWSVSGSGYEQYF	TRBV30	TRBJ2-7	NA
CATQGRATEAFF	TRBV6-6	TRBJ1-1	few
CASNFGASYEQYF	TRBV28	TRBJ2-7	NA
CSALSEFDQPQHF	TRBV20-1	TRBJ1-5	NA
CASSPGQVGGETQYF	TRBV5-1	TRBJ2-5	NA
CSAREGEGTDTQYF	TRBV20-1	TRBJ2-3	many
CASSYGQLGEKLFF	TRBV5-1	TRBJ1-4	few
CASSSRSNTEAFF	TRBV11-3	TRBJ1-1	few
CASRNRDRGGNTEAFF	TRBV27	TRBJ1-1	many
CASSQLDRVDTQYF	TRBV5-6	TRBJ2-3	NA
CSASGQGGTEAFF	TRBV20-1	TRBJ1-1	NA
CASSLTSETQYF	TRBV7-6	TRBJ2-5	NA
CSARQGTIQETQYF	TRBV20-1	TRBJ2-5	NA
CASSREGHSNEKLFF	TRBV18	TRBJ1-4	few
CASSLKGMGGYTF	TRBV12-3/TRBV12-4	TRBJ1-2	NA
CASSRQGAGSGANVLTF	TRBV12-3/TRBV12-4	TRBJ2-6	few
CASSLAAGGKDTQYF	TRBV5-1	TRBJ2-3	NA
CSVRTGGTNTGELFF	TRBV29-1	TRBJ2-2	NA